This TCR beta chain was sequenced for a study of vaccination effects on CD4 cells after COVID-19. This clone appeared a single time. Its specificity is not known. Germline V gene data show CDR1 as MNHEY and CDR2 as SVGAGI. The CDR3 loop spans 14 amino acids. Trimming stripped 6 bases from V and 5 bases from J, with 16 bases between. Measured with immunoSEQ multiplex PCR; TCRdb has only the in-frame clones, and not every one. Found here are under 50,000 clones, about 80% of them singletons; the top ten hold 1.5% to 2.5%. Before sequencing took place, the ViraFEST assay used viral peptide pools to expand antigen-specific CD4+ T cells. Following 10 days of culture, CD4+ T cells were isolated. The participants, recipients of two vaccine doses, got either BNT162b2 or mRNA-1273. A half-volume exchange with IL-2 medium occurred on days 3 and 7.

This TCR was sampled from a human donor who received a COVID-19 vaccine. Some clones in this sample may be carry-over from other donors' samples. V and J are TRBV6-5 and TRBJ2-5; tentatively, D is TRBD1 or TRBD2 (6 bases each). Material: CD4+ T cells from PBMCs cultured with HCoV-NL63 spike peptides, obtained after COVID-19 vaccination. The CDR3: CASRIGGTGETQYF. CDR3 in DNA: TGTGCCAGCAGGATAGGGGGGACGGGGGAGACCCAGTACTTC.